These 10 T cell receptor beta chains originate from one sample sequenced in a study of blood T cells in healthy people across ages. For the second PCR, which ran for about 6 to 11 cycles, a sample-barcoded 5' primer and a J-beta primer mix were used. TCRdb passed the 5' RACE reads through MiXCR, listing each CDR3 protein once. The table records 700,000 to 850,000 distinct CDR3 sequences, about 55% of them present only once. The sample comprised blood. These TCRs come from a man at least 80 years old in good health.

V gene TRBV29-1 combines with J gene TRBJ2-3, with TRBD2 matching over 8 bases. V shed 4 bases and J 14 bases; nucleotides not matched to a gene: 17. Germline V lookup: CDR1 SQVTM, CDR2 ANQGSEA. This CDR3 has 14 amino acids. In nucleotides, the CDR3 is TGCAGCGTTGGGGGTCTGGTAGCGGGACACAACGCGTATTTT. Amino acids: CSVGGLVAGHNAYF.

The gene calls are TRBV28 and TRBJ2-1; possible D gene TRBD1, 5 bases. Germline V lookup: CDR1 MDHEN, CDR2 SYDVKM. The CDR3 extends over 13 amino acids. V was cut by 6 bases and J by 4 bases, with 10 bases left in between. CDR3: CASRGGQYNEQFF. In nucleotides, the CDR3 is TGTGCCAGCAGGGGCGGACAATACAATGAGCAGTTCTTC.

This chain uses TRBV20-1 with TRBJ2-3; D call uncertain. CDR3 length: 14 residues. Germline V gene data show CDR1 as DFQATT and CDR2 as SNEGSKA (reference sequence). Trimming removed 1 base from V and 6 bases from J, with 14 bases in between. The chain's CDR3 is CSARGLAFEDTQYF. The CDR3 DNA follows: TGCAGTGCTAGAGGTCTGGCTTTCGAGGATACGCAGTATTTT.

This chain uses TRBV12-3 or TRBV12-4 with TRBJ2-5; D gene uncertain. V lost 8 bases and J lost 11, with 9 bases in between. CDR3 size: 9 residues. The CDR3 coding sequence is TGTGCCAGCGGTGGTGAGCAGTACTTC. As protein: CASGGEQYF.

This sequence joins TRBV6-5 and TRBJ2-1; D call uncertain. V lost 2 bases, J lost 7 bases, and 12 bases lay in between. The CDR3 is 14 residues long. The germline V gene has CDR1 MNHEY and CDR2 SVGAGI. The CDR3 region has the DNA TGTGCCAGCAGTTACAGTCGGGTAAATAATGAGCAGTTCTTC. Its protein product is CASSYSRVNNEQFF.

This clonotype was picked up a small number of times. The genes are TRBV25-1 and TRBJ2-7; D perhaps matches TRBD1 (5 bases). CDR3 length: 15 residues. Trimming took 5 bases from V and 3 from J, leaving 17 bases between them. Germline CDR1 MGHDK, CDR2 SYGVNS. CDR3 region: CASSSLGVGDYEQYF. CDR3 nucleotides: TGTGCCAGCAGTTCATTAGGGGTCGGTGACTACGAGCAGTACTTC.

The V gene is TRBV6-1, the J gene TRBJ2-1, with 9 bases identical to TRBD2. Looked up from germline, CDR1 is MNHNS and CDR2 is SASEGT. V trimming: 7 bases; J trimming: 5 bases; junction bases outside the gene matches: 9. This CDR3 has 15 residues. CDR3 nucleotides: TGTGCCAGCAAGGAGGTTCTAGCGGGACACAATGAGCAGTTCTTC. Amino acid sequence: CASKEVLAGHNEQFF.

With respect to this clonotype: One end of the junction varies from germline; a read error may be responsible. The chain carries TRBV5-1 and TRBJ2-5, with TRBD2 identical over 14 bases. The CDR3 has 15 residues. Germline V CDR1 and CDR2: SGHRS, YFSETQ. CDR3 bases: TGTGCCAGCAGTTCGGGACTAGCGGGAGTAGAGACCCAGTACTTC. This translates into CASSSGLAGVETQYF.

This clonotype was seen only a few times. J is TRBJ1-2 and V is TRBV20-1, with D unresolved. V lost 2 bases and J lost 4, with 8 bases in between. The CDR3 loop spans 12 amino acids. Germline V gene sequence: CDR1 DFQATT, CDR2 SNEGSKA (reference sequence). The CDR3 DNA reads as TGCAGTGCTAGACCGGACGTCTATGGCTACACCTTC. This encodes CSARPDVYGYTF.

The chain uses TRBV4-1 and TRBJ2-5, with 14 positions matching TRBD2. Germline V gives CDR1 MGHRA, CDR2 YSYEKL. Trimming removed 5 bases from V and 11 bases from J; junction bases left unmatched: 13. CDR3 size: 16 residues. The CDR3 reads CASSLRLAGGNNEQYF. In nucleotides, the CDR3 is TGCGCCAGCAGCTTAAGACTAGCGGGAGGGAACAATGAGCAGTACTTC.